The clone carrying this TCR beta chain appeared a few times. One entry per CDR3 protein, called by TCRdb with MiXCR from the 5' RACE reads. The repertoire holds approximately 47,000 distinct CDR3 sequences, with 7.5% to 8% as singletons. Specified time point: sample taken at primary tumor resection. TCRs were sequenced from unsorted whole RNA of tumor, nontumor lung or PBMC. This entry is derived from a study of spatial heterogeneity in lung cancer. For the study at large: Each time, sequencing found more beta-chain sequences than alpha-chain sequences.

The CDR3 has 13 amino acids. Germline CDR1 is SEHNR and CDR2 is FQNEAQ (reference sequence). Trimming cost V 5 bases and J 6 bases, with 13 bases left between them. The TCR was taken from a female donor with early-stage non-small cell lung cancer. The chain is built from TRBV7-9 and TRBJ1-1; D remains unclear. The sequencing used PBMCs, collected at surgery. The CDR3 bases are TGTGCCAGCAGCCCATCTTTCTCGGCTGAAGCTTTCTTT. The encoded protein is CASSPSFSAEAFF. The whole variable domain, remainder taken from reference TRBV7-9 and TRBJ1-1, is DTGVSQNPRHKITKRGQNVTFRCDPISEHNRLYWYRQTLGQGPEFLTYFQNEAQLEKSRLLSDRFSAERPKGSFSTLEIQRTEQGDSAMYLCASSPSFSAEAFFGQGTRLTVV.